This passage covers 22 T cell receptor beta chains from one sample sequenced in a study of cytomegalovirus exposure and HLA in healthy donors. Researchers ran the PCR with 60 Vbeta and 13 Jbeta primers. The protocol was immunoSEQ multiplex PCR, while the TCRdb copy is restricted to in-frame clones and leaves out a portion. This sample has some 180,000 clones; 82% occur once, and the top ten carry approximately 1.5%. Sequencing was done on a sample of PBMCs. Receptor source: a middle-aged man in good health and CMV-seronegative.

The chain links TRBV7-3 to TRBJ2-2; D remains ambiguous. Trimming took 4 bases from V and 7 from J, leaving 13 bases between them. In germline, CDR1 is SGHTA, CDR2 FQGTGA. The CDR3 consists of 14 residues. This chain's CDR3 is CASSYAVAGGELFF. Here the CDR3 DNA reads TGTGCCAGCAGCTATGCGGTTGCTGGCGGGGAGCTGTTTTTT.

This chain connects TRBV5-8 to TRBJ2-3; a possible D gene is TRBD2 (5 bases). Germline lookup yields CDR1 SGHTS and CDR2 YDEGEE. Trimming shortened V by 0 bases and J by 1 base, and 9 bases separated the two germline ends. There are 15 residues in the CDR3. Here the CDR3 reads CASSLAGMGTDTQYF. CDR3 DNA sequence: TGTGCCAGCAGCTTGGCGGGGATGGGCACAGATACGCAGTATTTT.

The genes are TRBV9 and TRBJ2-3; 7 positions agree with TRBD2. V lost 3 bases and J lost 0; bases outside the gene matches: 4. Germline CDR1 SGDLS, CDR2 YYNGEE. This CDR3 contains 15 residues. CDR3 loop: CASSASGVSTDTQYF. The CDR3 DNA reads as TGTGCCAGCAGCGCCAGCGGGGTCAGCACAGATACGCAGTATTTT.

J is TRBJ2-5 and V is TRBV7-2, with 16 positions matching TRBD2. The V segment lost 9 bases and the J segment 0 bases; nucleotides outside the gene matches: 10. Germline V gives CDR1 SGHTA, CDR2 FQGNSA. CDR3 length: 18 residues. This chain's CDR3 is CASFSGGLAGGYQETQYF. Here the CDR3 DNA reads TGTGCCAGTTTTTCGGGGGGACTAGCGGGGGGGTACCAAGAGACCCAGTACTTC.

The gene calls are TRBV6-5 and TRBJ1-3; D gene unclear. CDR3 length: 15 amino acids. The V gene lost 6 bases and the J gene lost 0 bases, with 12 bases spanning the gap. Germline V CDR1 and CDR2: MNHEY, SVGAGI. The CDR3 here is CASRNQRYSGNTIYF. CDR3 coding DNA: TGTGCCAGCAGAAACCAGCGATACTCTGGAAACACCATATATTTT.

The chain links TRBV7-9 to TRBJ2-3, with TRBD1 matching over 8 bases. The CDR3 is 15 amino acids. Per the germline V gene, CDR1 is SEHNR and CDR2 is FQNEAQ (reference sequence). Trimming at V came to 1 base and at J to 1 base, leaving 1 base not matched to a gene. The DNA of the CDR3 is TGTGCCAGCAGCTTAGGGGGACAGGGCACAGATACGCAGTATTTT. It is translated as CASSLGGQGTDTQYF.

The V gene is TRBV28, the J gene TRBJ1-6; tentatively, D is TRBD1 (6 bases). Germline V gene lookup returns CDR1 MDHEN and CDR2 SYDVKM. The CDR3 is made up of 15 amino acids. Trimming took off 6 bases at V and 7 bases at J, with 16 bases between the two ends. The CDR3, as DNA: TGTGCCAGCAGGGGACGAAAGGGGGTAAATTCACCCCTCCACTTT. Translated: CASRGRKGVNSPLHF.

The J gene is TRBJ2-1, the V gene TRBV28, with TRBD2 identical over 14 bases. The V gene end was trimmed by 0 bases and the J gene end by 8 bases; junction bases not matched to a gene: 6. The CDR3 covers 17 residues. The germline V gene has CDR1 MDHEN and CDR2 SYDVKM. This CDR3 is CASSLWGTSGRGDEQFF. The CDR3 nucleotides read TGTGCCAGCAGTTTATGGGGGACTAGCGGGAGAGGGGATGAGCAGTTCTTC.

The gene calls are TRBV10-3 and TRBJ1-5; 7 positions agree with TRBD1. The J segment lost 0 bases and the V segment lost 6 bases, leaving 5 bases of the junction unmatched. Germline V CDR1 and CDR2: ENHRY, SYGVKD. The CDR3 runs to 15 residues. The CDR3, as DNA: TGTGCCATCAGCAAAGGGACAGATAGCAATCAGCCCCAGCATTTT. Residues: CAISKGTDSNQPQHF.

The rearrangement uses TRBV13 and TRBJ2-5; TRBD2 aligns across 7 bases. Germline V lookup: CDR1 PRHDT, CDR2 FYEKMQ (reference sequence). Trimming at V came to 5 bases and at J to 2 bases, leaving 5 bases not matched to a gene. This CDR3 has 14 residues. In DNA form, the CDR3 reads TGTGCCAGCAGCCCGAGGGGACTACAAGAGACCCAGTACTTC. This translates into CASSPRGLQETQYF. Full variable domain (outside the CDR3, taken from reference TRBV13 and TRBJ2-5): AAGVIQSPRHLIKEKRETATLKCYPIPRHDTVYWYQQGPGQDPQFLISFYEKMQSDKGSIPDRFSAQQFSDYHSELNMSSLELGDSALYFCASSPRGLQETQYFGPGTRLLVL.

The V gene is TRBV6-6, the J gene TRBJ2-3; no definite D call. The CDR3 contains 15 residues. V lost 7 bases and J lost 3, with 17 bases in between. Germline CDR1 is MNHNY and CDR2 is SVGAGI (reference sequence). In DNA, the CDR3 is TGTGCCAGCACCTACGCCCGGGTTGCGACAGATACGCAGTATTTT. Amino acids: CASTYARVATDTQYF.

This chain connects TRBV7-2 to TRBJ1-3, with 8 bases fitting TRBD1. Trimming at V came to 4 bases and at J to 3 bases, leaving 5 bases not matched to a gene. The germline CDR1 and CDR2 sequences are SGHTA and FQGNSA. The CDR3 contains 15 residues. The CDR3 DNA follows: TGTGCCAGCAGCTCTCAGGGGGCATATGGAAACACCATATATTTT. It codes for CASSSQGAYGNTIYF.

The rearrangement links TRBV4-3 to TRBJ1-1, with a possible D match to TRBD1 (5 bases). CDR1 and CDR2 (germline): LGHNA, YSLEER. CDR3 length: 15 amino acids. V was cut by 2 bases and J by 5 bases, with 15 bases left in between. The CDR3 loop is CASSQKRQLGTEAFF. The CDR3 DNA follows: TGCGCCAGCAGCCAAAAACGACAGTTGGGAACTGAAGCTTTCTTT.

This clone came up a few times. The chain carries TRBV6-1 and TRBJ2-4; a weak D match, TRBD1 (6 bases). CDR1 MNHNS and CDR2 SASEGT come from the germline V gene. The CDR3 has 15 amino acids. V lost 6 bases and J 5 bases, leaving 17 bases between the germline ends. The CDR3 DNA follows: TGTGCCAGCAGGTCGGGCAGGGGTGGACAAAACATTCAGTACTTC. Translated, it gives CASRSGRGGQNIQYF.

V gene TRBV29-1 combines with J gene TRBJ2-7; maybe TRBD1 (6 bases). The CDR3 is made up of 14 amino acids. Trimming took 6 bases from V and 0 from J, leaving 15 bases between them. CDR1 and CDR2 from the germline V gene are SQVTM and ANQGSEA. The CDR3 coding sequence is TGCAGCGTCAAAGGACAGAGGAGCTCCTACGAGCAGTACTTC. It specifies CSVKGQRSSYEQYF.

This chain links TRBV10-2 with TRBJ1-5; D is possibly TRBD1 (6 bases). The CDR3 covers 17 residues. Germline V gives CDR1 WSHSY, CDR2 SAAADI. V dropped 2 bases and J dropped 3 bases, with 17 bases sitting between them. The CDR3 is CASSEIGGRGINQPQHF. CDR3 coding DNA: TGCGCCAGCAGTGAGATCGGGGGGCGAGGGATCAATCAGCCCCAGCATTTT.

This sequence joins TRBV10-3 and TRBJ1-2; 9 nucleotides match TRBD1. V trimming: 7 bases; J trimming: 4 bases; junction bases outside the gene matches: 7. The CDR3 runs to 14 residues. The germline gives CDR1 ENHRY, CDR2 SYGVKD. The CDR3 DNA is TGTGCCATCAATCCACAGGGGGCGGGCTATGGCTACACCTTC. Protein: CAINPQGAGYGYTF.

This chain joins TRBV27 and TRBJ2-7, with D perhaps TRBD2 (6 bases). The CDR3 is 15 amino acids. Deletions cut 4 bases from V and 2 bases from J, with 15 bases between. Germline-derived CDR1 and CDR2 are MNHEY and SMNVEV (reference sequence). The CDR3 is CASSSAAGGTYEQYF. Here the CDR3 DNA reads TGTGCCAGCAGTTCCGCAGCAGGCGGGACCTACGAGCAGTACTTC.

The chain combines TRBV19 with TRBJ1-5, with D tentatively TRBD1 (5 bases). V shed 3 bases and J shed 10 bases, with 16 bases lying between them. Germline CDR1 LNHDA, CDR2 SQIVND (reference sequence). The CDR3 is 14 residues long. The CDR3 nucleotides are TGTGCCAGTAGTATGGACAACGCCGCGATTCCCCAGCATTTT. Translating gives CASSMDNAAIPQHF. Full variable domain (outside the CDR3, taken from reference TRBV19 and TRBJ1-5): DGGITQSPKYLFRKEGQNVTLSCEQNLNHDAMYWYRQDPGQGLRLIYYSQIVNDFQKGDIAEGYSVSREKKESFPLTVTSAQKNPTAFYLCASSMDNAAIPQHFGDGTRLSIL.

The chain combines TRBV28 with TRBJ1-5, with D tentatively TRBD1 (5 bases). CDR1 is MDHEN and CDR2 is SYDVKM in the germline V gene. Trimming shortened V by 2 bases and J by 5 bases, and 16 bases separated the two germline ends. The CDR3 totals 16 residues. CDR3 DNA sequence: TGTGCCAGCAGTTTAGCCATGCAGGGTTCGTATCAGCCCCAGCATTTT. As protein: CASSLAMQGSYQPQHF.

The V call is TRBV9, the J call TRBJ2-2; 9 bases agree with TRBD1. Germline V gives CDR1 SGDLS, CDR2 YYNGEE. V was clipped by 3 bases and J by 4 bases; unmatched bases: 1. CDR3 length equals 14 residues. The CDR3 DNA reads as TGTGCCAGCAGCGCGACAGGGGGCACCGGGGAGCTGTTTTTT. Its protein product is CASSATGGTGELFF.

This clone was recorded a few times. The V gene is TRBV7-2, the J gene TRBJ2-5, with 10 positions matching TRBD2. Germline loops: CDR1 SGHTA, CDR2 FQGNSA. Trimming cost V 7 bases and J 5 bases; bases outside gene matches: 7. The CDR3 sequence is 14 residues long. The CDR3 spells CASIPSGGGETQYF. The CDR3 DNA reads TGTGCCAGCATCCCTAGCGGGGGAGGCGAGACCCAGTACTTC.